A single sample gave rise to the 4 T cell receptor beta chains below, sequenced in a study of blood T cell repertoires in COVID-19. Measured with immunoSEQ multiplex PCR; TCRdb has only the in-frame clones, and not every one. This table holds over 120,000 clones, around 86% found once. Sequenced: PBMCs or T cells enriched from blood (not recorded which). These receptors were taken from a man aged 55 to 69 who had recovered from COVID-19.

A single count supports this clone. The V gene is TRBV15, the J gene TRBJ2-1; 9 bases line up with TRBD1. Unmatched junction bases numbered 9, after V lost 5 bases and J lost 10 bases. This CDR3 region has 14 residues. Per germline, CDR1 LNHNV and CDR2 YYDKDF (reference sequence). This CDR3 is CATSSRDRVGEQFF. The DNA of the CDR3 is TGTGCCACCAGCTCCCGGGACAGGGTCGGGGAGCAGTTCTTC.

The V gene is TRBV28, the J gene TRBJ1-5; 8 bases align to TRBD1. The CDR3 length is 15 residues. The ends lost 6 bases at V and 6 bases at J; junction bases unmatched: 10. CDR1 and CDR2 (germline): MDHEN, SYDVKM. The CDR3 reads CASSLDRVAGQPQHF. The CDR3 nucleotides read TGTGCCAGCAGCTTGGACAGGGTTGCGGGTCAGCCCCAGCATTTT.

V is TRBV5-4 and J is TRBJ2-1; 10 bases align to TRBD2. After removal of 4 bases from V and 8 bases from J, the junction contained 9 bases not matched to a gene. Germline loops: CDR1 SGHNT, CDR2 YYREEE (reference sequence). CDR3 length: 15 residues. CDR3: CASSNPSGRIDEQFF. CDR3 bases: TGTGCCAGCAGCAATCCTAGCGGGAGAATCGATGAGCAGTTCTTC.

V gene TRBV7-8 combines with J gene TRBJ2-7; possible D gene TRBD1, 6 bases. V lost 5 bases, J lost 2 bases, and 13 bases lay in between. Per germline, CDR1 SGHVS and CDR2 FQNEAQ. The CDR3 is made up of 14 amino acids. In nucleotides, the CDR3 is TGTGCCAGCAGCCCCCAGCCAGGGGCCTACGAGCAGTACTTC. Residues: CASSPQPGAYEQYF.